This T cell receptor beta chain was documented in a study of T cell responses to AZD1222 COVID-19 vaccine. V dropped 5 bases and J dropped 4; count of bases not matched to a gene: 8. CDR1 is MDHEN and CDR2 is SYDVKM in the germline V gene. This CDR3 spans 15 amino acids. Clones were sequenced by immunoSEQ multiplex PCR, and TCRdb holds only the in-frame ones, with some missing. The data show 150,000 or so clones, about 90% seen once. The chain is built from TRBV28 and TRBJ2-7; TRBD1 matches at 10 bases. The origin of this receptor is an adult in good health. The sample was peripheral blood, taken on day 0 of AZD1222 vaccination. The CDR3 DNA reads TGTGCCAGCAGTACACCGGGACAGGGGTTTTACGAGCAGTACTTC. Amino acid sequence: CASSTPGQGFYEQYF.